The clone carrying this T cell receptor beta chain showed up just a few times. The CDR3 sequence is 14 residues long. Per germline, CDR1 MRHNA and CDR2 SNTAGT. V was cut by 0 bases and J by 4 bases, with 9 bases left in between. The table came from immunoSEQ multiplex PCR; TCRdb's copy has only in-frame clones and leaves some out. The sample has approximately 130,000 clones, around 86% seen once. This entry comes from a study of control samples from healthy donors and cancer patients. The sequencing input was blood. The chain carries TRBV6-4 and TRBJ1-1, with unresolved D. This clonotype was sampled from a middle-aged man in good health. The CDR3 coding sequence is TGTGCCAGCAGTGACTCGTCGTTGGGCACTGAAGCTTTCTTT. Protein product: CASSDSSLGTEAFF.